Included here is one T cell receptor (beta chain) sequence, with context. Its antigen is undetermined. V shed 2 bases and J shed 1 base, with 12 bases lying between them. The germline V gene encodes CDR1 SQVTM and CDR2 ANQGSEA. This CDR3 comprises 15 residues. Via MiXCR, TCRdb re-called the reads, giving one row per CDR3 protein. The data contain roughly 630,000 distinct CDR3 sequences, about 24% of them seen just once; the ten biggest clones take up 7.5% to 9%. This sample is drawn from a study of T cell repertoires in cytomegalovirus infection. Overall study context: A matching HLA type, together with CMV infection, was signaled by public TCR beta signatures.

Whole-study findings and limits: Using cumulative public TCR beta family frequency, the authors identified those who carried CMV together with the relevant HLA. In two of eight donors, the top clonotype was HLA-C-restricted CMV-specific.

This TCR was recovered from a human donor in good health (CMV status not recorded). Some clones in this sample may be carry-over from other donors' samples. This chain connects TRBV29-1 to TRBJ2-1, with a possible D match to TRBD1 (5 bases). Sequenced material: CD8+ T cells from PBMCs. This CDR3 is CSVESQGRSYNEQFF. The CDR3 region has the DNA TGCAGCGTTGAATCGCAGGGTAGGTCCTACAATGAGCAGTTCTTC.